What follows are 25 T cell receptor beta chains derived from one specimen sequenced in a study of blood T cell repertoires in COVID-19. Using immunoSEQ multiplex PCR, the repertoire was profiled, and TCRdb retains in-frame clones only, with some absent. The repertoire includes under 500,000 clones, roughly 89% of them detected once, and 4.3% sits in the top ten. The sequenced sample consisted of peripheral blood. These receptors were taken from a woman between 25 and 40 years old with acute or convalescent COVID-19.

The CDR3 reads CASSPQGENIQYF. In nucleotides, the CDR3 is TGTGCCAGCTCACCACAGGGAGAAAACATTCAGTACTTC. The rearrangement links TRBV18 to TRBJ2-4, with a possible D match to TRBD2 (5 bases). The CDR3 has 13 amino acids. Germline CDR1 KGHSH, CDR2 LQKENI. V shed 1 base and J shed 5 bases, with 6 bases lying between them.

CDR3 DNA: TGCAGTGCTAGTGGCTTCGGGGGGGCCCACACCGGGGAGCTGTTTTTT. Protein: CSASGFGGAHTGELFF. The chain joins TRBV20-1 to TRBJ2-2; 8 nucleotides match TRBD2. This CDR3 region has 16 residues. The J segment lost 3 bases and the V segment lost 3 bases, leaving 9 bases of the junction unmatched. Germline V gene sequence: CDR1 DFQATT, CDR2 SNEGSKA (reference sequence).

This clone was seen only once. The chain joins TRBV5-1 to TRBJ1-1, with 10 positions matching TRBD1. CDR1 and CDR2 from the germline V gene are SGHRS and YFSETQ. Losses at the gene ends were 2 bases for V and 6 bases for J; bases not matched to a gene: 4. The CDR3 has 14 amino acids. CDR3: CASSLKTGGSEAFF. The CDR3 region has the DNA TGCGCCAGCAGCTTAAAGACAGGGGGCTCTGAAGCTTTCTTT.

The V call is TRBV5-6, the J call TRBJ2-2, with a possible D match to TRBD2 (6 bases). The CDR3 length is 16 residues. The V gene lost 4 bases and the J gene lost 4 bases, with 17 bases spanning the gap. CDR1 is SGHDT and CDR2 is YYEEEE in the germline V gene. The CDR3 loop is CASSPKGGESTGELFF. CDR3 nucleotides: TGTGCCAGCAGCCCGAAAGGCGGGGAATCCACCGGGGAGCTGTTTTTT.

The chain links TRBV11-2 to TRBJ2-5, with 11 bases lining up with TRBD2. The CDR3 is 18 residues long. With 1 base clipped from V and 5 bases from J, the junction kept 12 bases outside the gene matches. Germline V gene lookup returns CDR1 SGHAT and CDR2 FQNNGV. The CDR3 is CASSLAVLAGGRGETQYF. As DNA, the CDR3 is TGTGCCAGCAGCTTAGCGGTTCTAGCGGGGGGCCGGGGGGAGACCCAGTACTTC.

This chain links TRBV27 with TRBJ1-6; D is possibly TRBD1 (5 bases). V lost 7 bases and J lost 0, with 16 bases in between. The germline CDR1 and CDR2 sequences are MNHEY and SMNVEV (reference sequence). The length of the CDR3 is 17 residues. DNA of the CDR3: TGTGCCAGCAAAGCAGGGACGGGGGGCTCCTATAATTCACCCCTCCACTTT. It specifies CASKAGTGGSYNSPLHF.

The chain links TRBV24-1 to TRBJ2-2; D gene ambiguous. The CDR3 spans 15 residues. CDR1 and CDR2 from the germline V gene are KGHDR and SFDVKD. Deletions cut 3 bases from V and 5 bases from J, with 12 bases between. The CDR3: CATSDNRVGTGELFF. The CDR3, as DNA: TGTGCCACCAGTGATAATCGGGTAGGAACCGGGGAGCTGTTTTTT.

The chain couples TRBV19 to TRBJ2-3, with 8 bases matching TRBD2. Germline CDR1 is LNHDA and CDR2 is SQIVND (reference sequence). This CDR3 contains 16 residues. Trimming took 4 bases from V and 0 from J; bases not matched to a gene: 6. Here the CDR3 reads CASSTRAGVSTDTQYF. CDR3 coding DNA: TGTGCCAGTAGTACCAGAGCGGGGGTGAGCACAGATACGCAGTATTTT.

The DNA for the CDR3 is TGCAGTGCTAGTCCGAGCGGGACGGGAAAGAACACTGAAGCTTTCTTT. Translated: CSASPSGTGKNTEAFF. This chain links TRBV20-1 with TRBJ1-1, with TRBD1 as a possible D gene (5 bases). Germline lookup yields CDR1 DFQATT and CDR2 SNEGSKA (reference sequence). This CDR3 has 16 amino acids. Trimming took off 3 bases at V and 1 base at J, with 18 bases between the two ends.

The chain links TRBV28 to TRBJ1-2, with D hard to call. In germline, CDR1 is MDHEN, CDR2 SYDVKM. V lost 8 bases and J lost 3, with 7 bases in between. CDR3 length equals 11 residues. CDR3 sequence reads: CASLSYYGYTF. CDR3 coding DNA: TGTGCCAGCTTGAGTTACTATGGCTACACCTTC.

The chain has TRBV7-2 and TRBJ1-1, with D possibly TRBD1 on 5 matching bases. CDR1 and CDR2 from the germline V gene are SGHTA and FQGNSA. V was shortened by 4 bases and J by 7 bases, with 13 bases between the two germline ends. The CDR3 consists of 13 residues. Written as DNA, the CDR3 is TGTGCCAGCAGCTCCATACCCACAGGTGAAGCTTTCTTT. Protein sequence: CASSSIPTGEAFF.

The rearrangement joins TRBV3-1 (or the pseudogene TRBV3-2) to TRBJ2-7; possibly TRBD2 for D (5 bases). The CDR3 extends over 14 amino acids. Trimming shortened V by 1 base and J by 5 bases, and 12 bases separated the two germline ends. In germline, CDR1 is LGHDT, CDR2 YNNKEL (reference sequence). The CDR3 protein is CASSQGGLIDEQYF. The CDR3 DNA follows: TGTGCCAGCAGCCAAGGAGGGCTCATCGACGAGCAGTACTTC.

The chain joins TRBV9 to TRBJ2-1; maybe TRBD2 (6 bases). Between the trimmed V and J ends, which lost 0 bases and 3 bases, there was a span of 13 bases. The germline gives CDR1 SGDLS, CDR2 YYNGEE. The CDR3 consists of 16 residues. The CDR3 bases are TGTGCCAGCAGCGTAGTTAGCGGAACTCTCTACAATGAGCAGTTCTTC. It specifies CASSVVSGTLYNEQFF.

This clone appeared once. The CDR3 DNA reads as TGTGCCAGCAGCGTAGGTTCTAGCGGGGGTGCAGATACGCAGTATTTT. This sequence encodes CASSVGSSGGADTQYF. This sequence joins TRBV9 and TRBJ2-3; 10 bases line up with TRBD2. V lost 0 bases to trimming and J lost 4 bases; unmatched junction nucleotides: 5. The CDR3 has 16 amino acids. The germline V gene has CDR1 SGDLS and CDR2 YYNGEE.

This clone was counted between two and nine times. The DNA of the CDR3 is TGTGCCAGCAGCCCAAAACAGGGCGAGGCCTATAATTCACCCCTCCACTTT. Encoded protein: CASSPKQGEAYNSPLHF. The chain employs TRBV7-6 and TRBJ1-6; tentative D call: TRBD1 (6 bases). CDR1 and CDR2 from the germline V gene are SGHVS and FNYEAQ. This CDR3 has 17 residues. The V gene lost 5 bases and the J gene lost 2 bases, with 16 bases spanning the gap.

The V call is TRBV12-3 or TRBV12-4, the J call TRBJ1-2, with TRBD1 as a possible D gene (5 bases). Trimming stripped 5 bases from V and 4 bases from J, with 11 bases between. The CDR3 runs to 13 residues. CDR3 amino acids: CASSPQAGYGYTF. The CDR3 DNA reads TGTGCCAGCAGTCCACAGGCCGGCTATGGCTACACCTTC.

The rearrangement links TRBV4-1 to TRBJ2-1, with D hard to call. The CDR3 extends over 15 amino acids. Germline assignment: CDR1 MGHRA and CDR2 YSYEKL. V lost 5 bases, J lost 1 base, and 12 bases lay in between. CDR3 sequence: CASSSSLDSYNEQFF. CDR3 in DNA: TGCGCCAGCAGCTCCTCGTTAGATTCCTACAATGAGCAGTTCTTC.

The chain recombines TRBV18 with TRBJ1-2; no clear D. In germline, CDR1 is KGHSH, CDR2 LQKENI. The CDR3 extends over 12 amino acids. The V end lost 4 bases, the J end lost 6 bases, and 9 bases lay between the germline ends. CDR3 protein: CASSLGENGYTF. As DNA, the CDR3 is TGTGCCAGCTCACTTGGGGAGAATGGCTACACCTTC. The full variable domain, rest sourced from reference TRBV18 and TRBJ1-2, is NAGVMQNPRHLVRRRGQEARLRCSPMKGHSHVYWYRQLPEEGLKFMVYLQKENIIDESGMPKERFSAEFPKEGPSILRIQQVVRGDSAAYFCASSLGENGYTFGSGTRLTVV.

The gene calls are TRBV6-5 and TRBJ2-5; a possible D gene is TRBD2 (7 bases). Germline CDR1 MNHEY, CDR2 SVGAGI. CDR3 size: 14 residues. The V end lost 6 bases, the J end lost 4 bases, and 15 bases lay between the germline ends. The chain's CDR3 is CASSPGGSVETQYF. The CDR3 bases are TGTGCCAGCAGCCCGGGGGGCTCGGTAGAGACCCAGTACTTC.

This chain joins TRBV9 and TRBJ2-3, with a tentative D call TRBD1 (6 bases). This CDR3 comprises 17 residues. With 0 bases removed from V and 0 bases from J, the gap between germline ends came to 14 bases. Per the germline V gene, CDR1 is SGDLS and CDR2 is YYNGEE. CDR3 coding DNA: TGTGCCAGCAGCGTAGCCGGGACAAGCAGGAGCACAGATACGCAGTATTTT. Translated: CASSVAGTSRSTDTQYF.

With regard to this clone: Because the CDR3's place on the DNA is in doubt, the DNA is left out and the CDR3 is given as listed by TCRdb. The rearrangement joins TRBV24-1 to TRBJ1-5; the table names TRBD1, a call not compared with the DNA. The CDR3 length is 17 residues, termini included. Germline V CDR1 and CDR2: KGHDR, SFDVKD. CDR3 sequence reads: CATSDSAPGQNNQPQHF.

The chain recombines TRBV19 with TRBJ1-6; D is possibly TRBD1 (5 bases). Germline loops: CDR1 LNHDA, CDR2 SQIVND (reference sequence). The germline V and J ends were trimmed by 6 bases and 7 bases, with 16 bases remaining between them. The CDR3 is made up of 15 amino acids. The CDR3 sequence is CASRGGVWGNSPLHF. The DNA of the CDR3 is TGTGCCAGTAGGGGCGGTGTGTGGGGCAATTCACCCCTCCACTTT.

The rearrangement links TRBV5-5 to TRBJ2-7; maybe TRBD1 (6 bases). Germline CDR1 is SGHKS and CDR2 is YYEKEE (reference sequence). The CDR3 loop spans 13 amino acids. The V gene lost 6 bases and the J gene lost 0 bases, with 10 bases spanning the gap. The CDR3 DNA reads as TGTGCCAGCACCCGACAGGACTCCTACGAGCAGTACTTC. It codes for CASTRQDSYEQYF.

The rearrangement joins TRBV2 to TRBJ1-2; 7 bases align to TRBD1. The CDR3 has 15 amino acids. Germline CDR1 SNHLY, CDR2 FYNNEI. J gave up 7 bases and V 4 bases, and 12 bases lay outside the gene matches. This CDR3 reads CASSVRDSSIGGYTF. CDR3 bases: TGTGCCAGCAGTGTTCGGGACAGTAGTATTGGTGGCTACACCTTC. Variable domain in full (rest from reference TRBV2 and TRBJ1-2): EPEVTQTPSHQVTQMGQEVILRCVPISNHLYFYWYRQILGQKVEFLVSFYNNEISEKSEIFDDQFSVERPDGSNFTLKIRSTKLEDSAMYFCASSVRDSSIGGYTFGSGTRLTVV.

The table lists this clone with a few counts. The chain couples TRBV7-9 to TRBJ2-7; 7 bases match TRBD1. Germline V gene sequence: CDR1 SEHNR, CDR2 FQNEAQ (reference sequence). Trimming removed 2 bases from V and 0 bases from J; junction bases left unmatched: 1. The CDR3 runs to 14 residues. In DNA form, the CDR3 reads TGTGCCAGCAGCTTAACAGGGGTCTCCTACGAGCAGTACTTC. Amino acid sequence: CASSLTGVSYEQYF.